The entry that follows covers one T cell receptor (beta chain) sequence. Antigen specificity is unknown. The V and J ends lost 5 bases and 5 bases respectively, with 7 bases between them. CDR3 size: 11 residues. The germline gives CDR1 GTSNPN, CDR2 SVGIG (reference sequence). The sample is drawn from a study of beta chain features in type 1 diabetes. Whole-study findings and limits: The VDJ junctions of type 1 diabetes patients carried fewer insertions and more deletions.

The whole isolated RNA underwent reverse transcription, so sequencing captured expressed TCRB transcripts. Using immunoSEQ multiplex PCR, the repertoire was profiled, and TCRdb retains in-frame clones only, with some absent. The table has over 15,000 clones, approximately 50% seen once. Only one heparinised blood draw was taken per donor, and its volume averaged around 110 mL. Source material: stem cell memory CD4+ T cells from blood. This receptor was obtained from a man aged 18 to 30 in good health. The V gene is TRBV30, the J gene TRBJ2-1; D remains unclear. CDR3 DNA sequence: TGTGCCTGGTGCCAGAACAATGAGCAGTTCTTC. Translating it yields CAWCQNNEQFF.